This T cell receptor beta chain comes out of a study of T cells in Graves' hyperthyroidism and ophthalmopathy. It was RNA transcripts that yielded the amplified TCR beta CDR3 regions. The HTBI primer set was used in a first-round RT-PCR of the TCR CDR3. TCRdb analysed the multiplex PCR reads with MiXCR anew, one entry per CDR3 protein. Here the sample spans 650,000 to 800,000 distinct CDR3 sequences, 45% being singletons. The study's findings and limits: Blood also carried most thyroid clonotypes expanded above 0.001.

Trimming left V 0 bases short and J 0 bases short, with 12 bases between. This CDR3 has 16 residues. Germline V gene sequence: CDR1 SNHLY, CDR2 FYNNEI. With regard to this clonotype: Antigen unknown.

J is TRBJ2-7 and V is TRBV2, with D possibly TRBD1 on 5 matching bases. Material: peripheral blood or thyroid tissue (not recorded which). The sequence came from an adult man with Graves' disease, either hyperthyroidism or ophthalmopathy (not recorded which). CDR3 loop: CASSEAIQVLSYEQYF. The CDR3 DNA follows: TGTGCCAGCAGTGAAGCTATACAGGTCCTCTCCTACGAGCAGTACTTC.